The rows below give T cell receptor beta chains drawn from one sample of a study of T cells in Graves' hyperthyroidism and ophthalmopathy. TCRdb ran MiXCR on the multiplex PCR reads and lists one entry per CDR3 protein. The sample shows about 360,000 distinct CDR3 sequences, less than 15% of them seen only once. Sequenced input: blood. The receptors originated from a woman aged 18-29 years with Graves' hyperthyroidism. Each CDR3 is given with its conserved first and last residue. The D gene is left open where the match is weak. For some rows the clone size is stated as once, few or many, or as a class when expanded; others skip it.

D gene: .; clone size: many; J gene: TRBJ2-5; V gene: TRBV9; CDR3 protein: CASSVGLSSQETQYF; CDR3 DNA: TGTGCCAGCAGCGTAGGTCTTTCATCCCAAGAGACCCAGTACTTC
D gene: .; clone size: many; J gene: TRBJ2-7; V gene: TRBV28; CDR3 protein: CASSSPNGGEQYF; CDR3 DNA: TGTGCCAGCAGTTCCCCCAACGGGGGCGAGCAGTACTTC
D gene: .; clone size: few; J gene: TRBJ2-1; V gene: TRBV29-1; CDR3 protein: CSVLGPNEQFF; CDR3 DNA: TGCAGCGTTCTAGGCCCGAATGAGCAGTTCTTC
D gene: .; clone size: .; J gene: TRBJ1-4; V gene: TRBV6-7; CDR3 protein: CASSGRTAAPEKLFF; CDR3 DNA: TGTGCCAGCAGTGGGAGGACAGCCGCCCCTGAAAAACTGTTTTTT
D gene: .; clone size: few; J gene: TRBJ2-7; V gene: TRBV9; CDR3 protein: CASSEGVASHGEQYF; CDR3 DNA: TGTGCCAGCAGCGAGGGGGTGGCCAGTCACGGCGAGCAGTACTTC
D gene: TRBD2; clone size: .; J gene: TRBJ2-7; V gene: TRBV15; CDR3 protein: CATSRPGGYEQYF; CDR3 DNA: TGTGCCACCAGCAGACCGGGAGGATACGAGCAGTACTTC
D gene: .; clone size: few; J gene: TRBJ2-1; V gene: TRBV4-1; CDR3 protein: CASSQDQARWFF; CDR3 DNA: TGCGCCAGCAGCCAAGATCAGGCTAGGTGGTTCTTC
D gene: .; clone size: few; J gene: TRBJ1-2; V gene: TRBV24-1; CDR3 protein: CATSAGGKYGYTF; CDR3 DNA: TGTGCCACCAGTGCCGGGGGCAAATATGGCTACACCTTC
D gene: TRBD2; clone size: many; J gene: TRBJ2-7; V gene: TRBV11-1; CDR3 protein: CASSRGLAGVNYEQYF; CDR3 DNA: TGTGCCAGCAGCCGTGGACTAGCGGGAGTAAACTACGAGCAGTACTTC
D gene: .; clone size: many; J gene: TRBJ2-1; V gene: TRBV27; CDR3 protein: CASSLFDGIPSSYNEQFF; CDR3 DNA: TGTGCCAGCAGTTTATTCGATGGCATTCCTAGCTCCTACAATGAGCAGTTCTTC
D gene: TRBD1; clone size: many; J gene: TRBJ1-1; V gene: TRBV7-3; CDR3 protein: CASSTTGVEITEAFF; CDR3 DNA: TGTGCCAGCAGCACCACAGGGGTAGAAATCACTGAAGCTTTCTTT
D gene: .; clone size: many; J gene: TRBJ1-4; V gene: TRBV9; CDR3 protein: CASSVGQSNEKLFF; CDR3 DNA: TGTGCCAGCAGCGTAGGACAGTCAAATGAAAAACTGTTTTTT
D gene: TRBD1; clone size: many; J gene: TRBJ2-7; V gene: TRBV29-1; CDR3 protein: CSVEKGQGLEQYF; CDR3 DNA: TGCAGCGTTGAAAAGGGACAGGGGCTCGAGCAGTACTTC
D gene: TRBD1; clone size: many; J gene: TRBJ1-2; V gene: TRBV2; CDR3 protein: CASNLNPDRVDYGYTF; CDR3 DNA: TGTGCCAGCAACTTAAACCCGGACAGGGTAGACTATGGCTACACCTTC
D gene: .; clone size: many; J gene: TRBJ2-5; V gene: TRBV28; CDR3 protein: CASSLSLQGLQETQYF; CDR3 DNA: TGTGCCAGCAGTTTATCGTTGCAGGGCCTCCAAGAGACCCAGTACTTC
D gene: .; clone size: .; J gene: TRBJ2-7; V gene: TRBV5-5; CDR3 protein: CASSLARQRPLYEQYF; CDR3 DNA: TGTGCCAGCAGCTTGGCCAGGCAGCGTCCTCTCTACGAGCAGTACTTC
D gene: TRBD2; clone size: .; J gene: TRBJ2-1; V gene: TRBV9; CDR3 protein: CASSVLAAGGSDEQFF; CDR3 DNA: TGTGCCAGCAGCGTACTGGCCGCGGGAGGGTCGGATGAGCAGTTCTTC
D gene: TRBD1; clone size: many; J gene: TRBJ2-6; V gene: TRBV7-8; CDR3 protein: CASSKGQGQGSGANVLTF; CDR3 DNA: TGTGCCAGCAGCAAGGGACAGGGACAGGGGTCTGGGGCCAACGTCCTGACTTTC
D gene: .; clone size: many; J gene: TRBJ2-1; V gene: TRBV28; CDR3 protein: CASLSTGNEQFF; CDR3 DNA: TGTGCCAGCCTGTCCACCGGGAATGAGCAGTTCTTC
D gene: .; clone size: many; J gene: TRBJ2-7; V gene: TRBV2; CDR3 protein: CASSEADEQYF; CDR3 DNA: TGTGCCAGCAGTGAAGCGGACGAGCAGTACTTC
D gene: .; clone size: .; J gene: TRBJ1-4; V gene: TRBV6-1; CDR3 protein: CASSTLAGTNEKLFF; CDR3 DNA: TGTGCCAGCAGTACCCTAGCTGGGACTAATGAAAAACTGTTTTTT
D gene: TRBD1; clone size: few; J gene: TRBJ2-2; V gene: TRBV9; CDR3 protein: CASSATLPGQGGPGELFF; CDR3 DNA: TGTGCCAGCAGCGCTACCCTCCCGGGACAGGGGGGGCCCGGGGAGCTGTTTTTT
D gene: .; clone size: many; J gene: TRBJ2-6; V gene: TRBV24-1; CDR3 protein: CAVSEGQGASGANVLTF; CDR3 DNA: TGTGCGGTCAGTGAGGGACAAGGTGCTTCTGGGGCCAACGTCCTGACTTTC
D gene: TRBD2; clone size: many; J gene: TRBJ2-3; V gene: TRBV6-2/TRBV6-3; CDR3 protein: CASSDPAGALDTQYF; CDR3 DNA: TGTGCCAGCAGCGACCCAGCGGGAGCGTTAGATACGCAGTATTTT
D gene: TRBD1; clone size: .; J gene: TRBJ1-2; V gene: TRBV7-3; CDR3 protein: CASSTGQGAYGYTF; CDR3 DNA: TGTGCCAGCAGCACCGGACAGGGGGCTTATGGCTACACCTTC
D gene: .; clone size: many; J gene: TRBJ2-1; V gene: TRBV11-2; CDR3 protein: CASSLRADLSYNEQFF; CDR3 DNA: TGTGCCAGCAGCTTACGAGCGGACCTATCCTACAATGAGCAGTTCTTC
D gene: TRBD2; clone size: many; J gene: TRBJ2-7; V gene: TRBV12-3/TRBV12-4; CDR3 protein: CASSLYAGASDEQYF; CDR3 DNA: TGTGCCAGCAGTTTGTACGCGGGAGCCAGCGACGAGCAGTACTTC
D gene: .; clone size: .; J gene: TRBJ2-2; V gene: TRBV5-5; CDR3 protein: CASSFVQTNTGELFF; CDR3 DNA: TGTGCCAGCTCGTTTGTTCAGACGAACACCGGGGAGCTGTTTTTT
D gene: .; clone size: many; J gene: TRBJ1-1; V gene: TRBV12-3/TRBV12-4; CDR3 protein: CASSLSGGYTEAFF; CDR3 DNA: TGTGCCAGCAGTTTGTCTGGGGGTTACACTGAAGCTTTCTTT
D gene: .; clone size: few; J gene: TRBJ2-1; V gene: TRBV28; CDR3 protein: CASSSARPRNEQFF; CDR3 DNA: TGTGCCAGCAGTTCAGCGAGGCCGCGCAATGAGCAGTTCTTC
D gene: .; clone size: many; J gene: TRBJ2-2; V gene: TRBV3-1; CDR3 protein: CASQLFGTSNTGELFF; CDR3 DNA: TGTGCCAGCCAGTTGTTCGGGACTTCGAACACCGGGGAGCTGTTTTTT
D gene: TRBD2; clone size: .; J gene: TRBJ2-3; V gene: TRBV6-1; CDR3 protein: CASSALGGRRDTQYF; CDR3 DNA: TGTGCCAGCAGTGCCCTGGGGGGGAGGAGAGATACGCAGTATTTT
D gene: .; clone size: many; J gene: TRBJ1-1; V gene: TRBV5-6; CDR3 protein: CASSSPGRTYTEAFF; CDR3 DNA: TGTGCCAGCAGCTCCCCGGGACGTACCTACACTGAAGCTTTCTTT
D gene: .; clone size: many; J gene: TRBJ1-2; V gene: TRBV28; CDR3 protein: CASSLTGPFGYGYTF; CDR3 DNA: TGTGCCAGCAGTTTAACAGGGCCATTTGGCTATGGCTACACCTTC
D gene: .; clone size: many; J gene: TRBJ2-5; V gene: TRBV7-3; CDR3 protein: CASSVSANQETQYF; CDR3 DNA: TGTGCCAGCAGCGTTAGCGCCAACCAAGAGACCCAGTACTTC
D gene: TRBD2; clone size: few; J gene: TRBJ2-2; V gene: TRBV9; CDR3 protein: CASGGASGGTGELFF; CDR3 DNA: TGTGCCAGCGGAGGGGCTAGCGGGGGTACCGGGGAGCTGTTTTTT
D gene: TRBD1; clone size: many; J gene: TRBJ2-5; V gene: TRBV2; CDR3 protein: CASGRQGAETQYF; CDR3 DNA: TGTGCCAGCGGGAGACAGGGGGCAGAGACCCAGTACTTC
D gene: .; clone size: many; J gene: TRBJ2-7; V gene: TRBV2; CDR3 protein: CASGLPSYEQYF; CDR3 DNA: TGTGCCAGCGGTCTCCCCTCCTACGAGCAGTACTTC
D gene: .; clone size: many; J gene: TRBJ1-5; V gene: TRBV19; CDR3 protein: CASSPERDQPQHF; CDR3 DNA: TGTGCCAGCTCACCGGAGAGGGATCAGCCCCAGCATTTT
D gene: .; clone size: many; J gene: TRBJ1-2; V gene: TRBV7-9; CDR3 protein: CASSSRGTVNYGYTF; CDR3 DNA: TGTGCCAGCAGCTCACGTGGGACGGTCAACTATGGCTACACCTTC
D gene: .; clone size: few; J gene: TRBJ1-5; V gene: TRBV28; CDR3 protein: CASSSQGSQHF; CDR3 DNA: TGTGCCAGCAGTTCCCAGGGGTCCCAGCATTTT
D gene: .; clone size: .; J gene: TRBJ2-1; V gene: TRBV6-5; CDR3 protein: CASSYNLVVYNEQFF; CDR3 DNA: TGTGCCAGCAGTTACAACCTGGTAGTTTACAATGAGCAGTTCTTC
D gene: TRBD1; clone size: .; J gene: TRBJ1-4; V gene: TRBV7-9; CDR3 protein: CASSGTGGSGTTTNEKLFF; CDR3 DNA: TGTGCCAGCAGCGGTACAGGGGGCTCTGGAACTACAACTAATGAAAAACTGTTTTTT
D gene: TRBD2; clone size: .; J gene: TRBJ2-5; V gene: TRBV20-1; CDR3 protein: CSASRVSGAETQYF; CDR3 DNA: TGCAGTGCTAGTCGGGTTAGCGGGGCGGAGACCCAGTACTTC
D gene: TRBD1; clone size: many; J gene: TRBJ2-7; V gene: TRBV2; CDR3 protein: CASSVEQGAYEQYF; CDR3 DNA: TGTGCCAGCAGTGTGGAACAGGGGGCCTACGAGCAGTACTTC
D gene: .; clone size: many; J gene: TRBJ1-1; V gene: TRBV7-9; CDR3 protein: CASSLGSGQDTEAFF; CDR3 DNA: TGTGCCAGCAGCTTAGGGTCGGGGCAGGACACTGAAGCTTTCTTT
D gene: TRBD1; clone size: many; J gene: TRBJ1-1; V gene: TRBV29-1; CDR3 protein: CSVRGLRGPAPNTEAFF; CDR3 DNA: TGCAGCGTTCGAGGCCTCAGGGGGCCCGCTCCGAACACTGAAGCTTTCTTT
D gene: TRBD1; clone size: many; J gene: TRBJ1-4; V gene: TRBV12-3/TRBV12-4; CDR3 protein: CASGTGTGVEKLFF; CDR3 DNA: TGTGCCAGCGGGACCGGGACAGGGGTTGAAAAACTGTTTTTT
D gene: .; clone size: many; J gene: TRBJ1-2; V gene: TRBV2; CDR3 protein: CASSEISTEGGYTF; CDR3 DNA: TGTGCCAGCAGTGAAATCTCCACGGAAGGTGGCTACACCTTC
D gene: TRBD1; clone size: many; J gene: TRBJ2-2; V gene: TRBV5-1; CDR3 protein: CASSFGPYRGTGELFF; CDR3 DNA: TGCGCCAGCAGCTTCGGACCATACAGGGGGACCGGGGAGCTGTTTTTT
D gene: TRBD2; clone size: many; J gene: TRBJ2-1; V gene: TRBV18; CDR3 protein: CASSPRAVAGAPNEQFF; CDR3 DNA: TGTGCCAGCTCACCACGAGCGGTAGCGGGAGCCCCCAATGAGCAGTTCTTC
D gene: .; clone size: few; J gene: TRBJ2-1; V gene: TRBV19; CDR3 protein: CASSIAGLWNEQFF; CDR3 DNA: TGTGCCAGTAGTATAGCCGGGCTCTGGAATGAGCAGTTCTTC
D gene: .; clone size: many; J gene: TRBJ1-1; V gene: TRBV27; CDR3 protein: CASSFAQRNTEAFF; CDR3 DNA: TGTGCCAGCAGTTTTGCACAGAGGAACACTGAAGCTTTCTTT
D gene: .; clone size: many; J gene: TRBJ2-6; V gene: TRBV12-3/TRBV12-4; CDR3 protein: CASSPDGAGANVLTF; CDR3 DNA: TGTGCCAGCAGTCCCGACGGGGCGGGGGCCAACGTCCTGACTTTC
D gene: TRBD1; clone size: many; J gene: TRBJ1-2; V gene: TRBV2; CDR3 protein: CASSHQDRAVYGYTF; CDR3 DNA: TGTGCCAGCAGTCATCAGGACAGGGCAGTATATGGCTACACCTTC
D gene: .; clone size: .; J gene: TRBJ1-2; V gene: TRBV7-2; CDR3 protein: CASSLRGGLDYGYTF; CDR3 DNA: TGTGCCAGCAGCTTGCGGGGGGGTCTCGACTATGGCTACACCTTC